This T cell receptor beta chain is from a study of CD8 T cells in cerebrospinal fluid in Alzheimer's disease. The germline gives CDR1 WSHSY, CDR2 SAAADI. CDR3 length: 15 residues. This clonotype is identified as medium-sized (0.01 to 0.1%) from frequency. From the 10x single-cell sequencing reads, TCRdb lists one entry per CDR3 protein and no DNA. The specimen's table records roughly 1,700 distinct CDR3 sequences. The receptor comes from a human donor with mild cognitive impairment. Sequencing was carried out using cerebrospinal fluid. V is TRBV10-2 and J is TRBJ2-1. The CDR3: CASSELDPTYNEQFF.